This T cell receptor beta chain was observed in a study of response to subunit inactivated influenza vaccine. General observations from the study: With each seasonal influenza vaccination, the authors suggested, few new T cells are recruited.

TCRdb used MiXCR to reprocess the RT-PCR reads, holding one entry per CDR3 protein. The table lists more than 600,000 distinct CDR3 sequences, about 18% of them singletons. V lost 4 bases, J lost 4 bases, and 10 bases lay in between. The CDR3 sequence is 14 residues long. Germline V lookup: CDR1 KGHDR, CDR2 SFDVKD. Turning to this clonotype: Antigen: not known.

V usage is TRBV24-1 and J usage is TRBJ2-1; D is ambiguous. The sequences come from PBMCs from blood, collected about 5 days after vaccination. This sequence originates from a man aged 50 to 60 who received an inactivated influenza vaccine. As DNA, the CDR3 is TGTGCCACCAGTGACCCCCGGAGTTACAATGAGCAGTTCTTC. It codes for CATSDPRSYNEQFF.